These 23 T cell receptor beta chains originate from one sample sequenced in a study of CD8+CD57+ T cells in acquired aplastic anemia. Researchers used genomic DNA as the template to profile TCR beta VDJ and CDR3. TCRdb re-derived calls from the reads in MiXCR, one entry per CDR3 protein. Of hundreds of thousands of distinct CDR3 sequences listed, 60% to 80% were seen once; the top ten hold more than 3.5%. The sequenced sample was sorted CD4+, CD8+, or CD8+CD57+ T cells (not recorded which) from PBMCs. These receptors all stem from a human donor in good health, serving as a control.

DNA of the CDR3: TGTGCCAGCAGCCTCCTACGCCAGCGGTGTGGTGGCTACACCTTC. Its translation: CASSLLRQRCGGYTF. This chain links TRBV7-8 with TRBJ1-2, with D unclear. V lost 5 bases, J lost 7 bases, and 20 bases lay in between. The CDR3 spans 15 residues. Germline V CDR1 and CDR2: SGHVS, FQNEAQ.

V and J are TRBV20-1 and TRBJ1-3, with TRBD1 matching over 7 bases. Germline-derived CDR1 and CDR2 are DFQATT and SNEGSKA (reference sequence). J lost 8 bases, V lost 1 base, and 8 bases had no gene match. The CDR3 is made up of 14 amino acids. DNA for the CDR3: TGCAGTGCTAGAGCTGGGACAGACTCTGACACCATATATTTT. This gives the protein CSARAGTDSDTIYF.

This chain uses TRBV5-5 with TRBJ1-2; no firm D call. The CDR3 contains 15 residues. CDR1 is SGHKS, CDR2 YYEKEE, per germline (reference sequence). V was trimmed by 0 bases and J by 6 bases, leaving 15 bases between them. CDR3 sequence: CASSLAVSPTHGYTF. The DNA for the CDR3 is TGTGCCAGCAGCTTGGCAGTCTCCCCAACCCATGGCTACACCTTC.

The V call is TRBV2, the J call TRBJ1-4; the D gene is possibly TRBD1 (5 bases). The germline V gene has CDR1 SNHLY and CDR2 FYNNEI. With 7 bases removed from V and 8 bases from J, the gap between germline ends came to 11 bases. The CDR3 is made up of 12 amino acids. The CDR3 DNA reads TGTGCCAGCACGGGGGAGAACGAAAAACTGTTTTTT. It codes for CASTGENEKLFF.

The chain couples TRBV2 to TRBJ2-5; possible D gene TRBD2, 5 bases. With 6 bases removed from V and 9 bases from J, the gap between germline ends came to 20 bases. CDR1 is SNHLY, CDR2 FYNNEI, per germline. This CDR3 has 14 amino acids. The DNA for the CDR3 is TGTGCCAGCAGCTTAGCGAGGCAGCTCTACGCCCAGTACTTC. Translating gives CASSLARQLYAQYF.

The chain joins TRBV20-1 to TRBJ2-1; 8 bases fit TRBD1. The ends lost 4 bases at V and 3 bases at J; junction bases unmatched: 8. The CDR3 contains 15 residues. Germline V gene lookup returns CDR1 DFQATT and CDR2 SNEGSKA (reference sequence). This CDR3 is CSAIGQGENYNEQFF. DNA for the CDR3: TGCAGTGCTATAGGACAGGGAGAGAACTACAATGAGCAGTTCTTC.

The chain uses TRBV7-2 and TRBJ2-7; 7 bases map to TRBD1. Germline CDR1 reads SGHTA; CDR2 reads FQGNSA. The trim removed 3 bases at V and 4 bases at J, leaving 15 bases unmatched. The CDR3 covers 17 residues. The CDR3 sequence: CASSFPGVTGPRYEQYF. The DNA for the CDR3 is TGTGCCAGCAGCTTCCCGGGTGTGACAGGGCCGCGATACGAGCAGTACTTC.

Ten or more counts support this clonotype. The rearrangement uses TRBV30 and TRBJ1-2; D is undetermined. From germline, CDR1 is GTSNPN and CDR2 SVGIG (reference sequence). V was pared by 3 bases and J by 4 bases, with 12 bases between. The CDR3 is made up of 13 amino acids. CDR3 in DNA: TGTGCCTGGAGCGAAGCCGGAACCTATGGCTACACCTTC. This encodes CAWSEAGTYGYTF. The complete variable domain, with remaining parts taken from reference TRBV30 and TRBJ1-2, reads SQTIHQWPATLVQPVGSPLSLECTVEGTSNPNLYWYRQAAGRGLQLLFYSVGIGQISSEVPQNLSASRPQDRQFILSSKKLLLSDSGFYLCAWSEAGTYGYTFGSGTRLTVV.

The chain links TRBV20-1 to TRBJ1-2, with TRBD1 as a possible D gene (5 bases). Germline V gene lookup returns CDR1 DFQATT and CDR2 SNEGSKA (reference sequence). This CDR3 has 14 residues. CDR3 coding DNA: TGCAGCGCTCGGGACGGCAGGAGGGATGATGGCTACACCTTC. Protein product: CSARDGRRDDGYTF.

The chain links TRBV7-9 to TRBJ1-6; no clear D. The germline CDR1 and CDR2 sequences are SEHNR and FQNEAQ (reference sequence). CDR3 length: 14 amino acids. Trimming shortened V by 5 bases and J by 9 bases, and 14 bases separated the two germline ends. The CDR3 region is CASSPLVALSPLHF. The DNA of the CDR3 is TGTGCCAGCAGCCCACTGGTCGCCCTTTCACCCCTCCACTTT.

A few counts support this clonotype. V gene TRBV7-2 combines with J gene TRBJ2-6, with 10 nucleotides matching TRBD1. The J segment lost 2 bases and the V segment lost 5 bases, leaving 3 bases of the junction unmatched. Germline lookup yields CDR1 SGHTA and CDR2 FQGNSA. This CDR3 has 16 amino acids. The CDR3 sequence: CASSSGTGAGANVLTF. Here the CDR3 DNA reads TGTGCCAGCAGCAGCGGGACAGGGGCTGGGGCCAACGTCCTGACTTTC.

The rearrangement links TRBV7-7 to TRBJ2-7, with D unclear. This CDR3 has 17 residues. The germline V gene encodes CDR1 SSHAT and CDR2 FNYEAQ (reference sequence). Trimming took off 1 base at V and 6 bases at J, with 22 bases between the two ends. DNA for the CDR3: TGTGCCAGCAGCTTAGACAGTGGCGACACACAGCACTTCGAGCAGTACTTC. Translated: CASSLDSGDTQHFEQYF.

Turning to this clonotype: One junction end does not reproduce the germline sequence, and a read error may be involved. V usage is TRBV7-2 and J usage is TRBJ2-6, with D maybe TRBD1 (5 bases). Germline V lookup: CDR1 SGHTA, CDR2 FQGNSA. The CDR3 totals 15 residues. The CDR3 loop is CASSSSLSGANVLAF. CDR3 DNA: TGTGCCAGCAGCTCCTCGCTCTCTGGGGCCAACGTTCTGGCTTTC.

This clonotype occurred many times. The gene calls are TRBV5-1 and TRBJ2-3; D is uncertain. The CDR3 has 14 residues. Looked up from germline, CDR1 is SGHRS and CDR2 is YFSETQ. V was cut by 4 bases and J by 1 base, with 10 bases left in between. CDR3 coding DNA: TGCGCCAGCAGCCCCTCACTCGGCACAGATACGCAGTATTTT. Protein sequence: CASSPSLGTDTQYF. Full variable domain (rest looked up from reference TRBV5-1 and TRBJ2-3): KAGVTQTPRYLIKTRGQQVTLSCSPISGHRSVSWYQQTPGQGLQFLFEYFSETQRNKGNFPGRFSGRQFSNSRSEMNVSTLELGDSALYLCASSPSLGTDTQYFGPGTRLTVL.

This chain connects TRBV10-3 to TRBJ1-1; TRBD1 aligns across 7 bases. Germline V gene sequence: CDR1 ENHRY, CDR2 SYGVKD. J was trimmed by 6 bases and V by 3 bases; bases with no gene match: 10. The length of the CDR3 is 15 residues. The CDR3 protein is CAISERGGAEPEAFF. The CDR3 bases are TGTGCCATCAGTGAAAGAGGGGGCGCGGAACCTGAAGCTTTCTTT.

The DNA for the CDR3 is TGCAGCGCAAGGGAACGGGGGCGCGGTGAAAAACTGTTTTTT. Its translation: CSARERGRGEKLFF. The chain uses TRBV29-1 and TRBJ1-4; a possible D gene is TRBD1 (6 bases). The CDR3 contains 14 residues. The germline CDR1 and CDR2 sequences are SQVTM and ANQGSEA. Trimming took off 7 bases at V and 7 bases at J, with 19 bases between the two ends.

The V gene is TRBV20-1, the J gene TRBJ1-1; D may be TRBD1 (6 bases). Germline CDR1 DFQATT, CDR2 SNEGSKA (reference sequence). Trimming shortened V by 1 base and J by 1 base, and 22 bases separated the two germline ends. The CDR3 loop spans 18 amino acids. CDR3 sequence (DNA): TGCAGTGCTAGAGTGGCGGGGACATCCCGTCCGGCGAACACTGAAGCTTTCTTT. This codes for CSARVAGTSRPANTEAFF.

A few counts support this clonotype. Given a much more abundant clone one base away, this may be a read error. The V and J genes are TRBV9 and TRBJ1-3, with TRBD1 as a possible D gene (5 bases). CDR3 length: 16 amino acids. CDR1 and CDR2 from the germline V gene are SGDLS and YYNGEE. In DNA, the CDR3 is TGTGCCAGCAGCGTCGACAGTCTCAGCTCTGGAGACACCATATATTTT. Amino acids: CASSVDSLSSGDTIYF.

On this clonotype itself: Germline is not matched at one junction end, which may reflect a read error. The chain combines TRBV7-6 with TRBJ1-4, with a possible D match to TRBD1 (5 bases). Germline V gene lookup returns CDR1 SGHVS and CDR2 FNYEAQ. CDR3 length: 14 residues. The CDR3 coding sequence is TGTGCCAGCAGCTTACTAGCGGGGGGTGCAGATACGCAGTTT. It codes for CASSLLAGGADTQF.

The chain recombines TRBV3-1 with TRBJ1-2; D is unclear. CDR1 is LGHDT, CDR2 YNNKEL, per germline (reference sequence). Trimming took 2 bases from V and 8 from J, leaving 9 bases between them. The CDR3 has 12 residues. The CDR3 sequence: CASSQLKDGYTF. The CDR3 DNA reads as TGTGCCAGCAGCCAACTCAAGGACGGCTACACCTTC.

This chain links TRBV7-2 with TRBJ1-4, with D possibly matching TRBD1 (5 bases). The germline V gene has CDR1 SGHTA and CDR2 FQGNSA. Trimming removed 4 bases at V and 14 bases at J, with 17 bases between. The CDR3 covers 13 residues. The DNA of the CDR3 is TGTGCCAGCAGCTCCCAGGGAGGGGCCCACCTGTTTTTT. It encodes CASSSQGGAHLFF.

Worth noting for this clonotype: Mismatch with germline at one junction end may stem from a read error. The chain joins TRBV7-3 to TRBJ2-3; 9 bases match TRBD1. The CDR3 spans 17 residues. The germline V gene has CDR1 SGHTA and CDR2 FQGTGA. CDR3: CASSPSGTGRVAETQYF. CDR3 DNA: TGCGCCAGCAGCCCGAGCGGGACAGGGCGCGTCGCAGAGACGCAGTATTTT.

This chain links TRBV20-1 with TRBJ1-2; a weak D match, TRBD1 (5 bases). Germline values: CDR1 DFQATT, CDR2 SNEGSKA (reference sequence). With 6 bases removed from V and 6 bases from J, the gap between germline ends came to 23 bases. This CDR3 contains 15 residues. DNA for the CDR3: TGCAGTGCCACACCGTCGAGGAAGGGAGGGGATGGCTACACCTTC. Protein product: CSATPSRKGGDGYTF.